The 18 T cell receptor beta chains below all came from one sample that was sequenced in a study of beta chain features in type 1 diabetes. Sequencing targeted expressed TCRB transcripts, as all isolated RNA had been reverse transcribed. The data were produced by immunoSEQ multiplex PCR, yet TCRdb's version contains in-frame clones alone and is incomplete. The sample holds a few hundred thousand clones, around 15% seen once. Material for sequencing was naive CD4+ T cells from blood. The source of these receptors is a woman under 30 in good health.

The genes are TRBV7-2 and TRBJ2-3; 13 bases are a match to TRBD2. CDR1 SGHTA and CDR2 FQGNSA come from the germline V gene. The J segment lost 1 base and the V segment lost 5 bases, leaving 6 bases of the junction unmatched. The CDR3 runs to 17 residues. For the CDR3, the DNA is TGTGCCAGCAGCCCGGTGGGGACTAGCGGGGGCACAGATACGCAGTATTTT. It yields the protein CASSPVGTSGGTDTQYF.

CDR3 DNA sequence: TGTGCCAGCATGACTCTAACAGATACGCAGTATTTT. This sequence encodes CASMTLTDTQYF. The genes are TRBV2 and TRBJ2-3; the D is unclear. V was clipped by 7 bases and J by 3 bases, with 8 bases between them. The CDR3 is made up of 12 amino acids. The germline gives CDR1 SNHLY, CDR2 FYNNEI.

The chain uses TRBV4-2 and TRBJ2-1; 7 nucleotides match TRBD2. CDR1 is LGHNA and CDR2 is YNFKEQ in the germline V gene. Trimming removed 0 bases from V and 4 bases from J; junction bases left unmatched: 6. CDR3 length: 16 residues. The CDR3 nucleotides are TGTGCCAGCAGCCAAGATTTGGCGGGAGCGTACAATGAGCAGTTCTTC. Translation: CASSQDLAGAYNEQFF.

In its sample, this clone was seen a few times. Other DNA sequences in this sample translate to the same CDR3. The chain recombines TRBV7-3 with TRBJ2-1; no reliable D call. The CDR3 has 14 residues. Germline CDR1 is SGHTA and CDR2 is FQGTGA. Trimming took off 2 bases at V and 4 bases at J, with 9 bases between the two ends. The CDR3 is CASSLLSSYNEQFF. As DNA, the CDR3 is TGTGCCAGCAGCTTATTATCCAGTTACAATGAGCAGTTCTTC.

V and J are TRBV30 and TRBJ1-1; D remains unclear. Looked up from germline, CDR1 is GTSNPN and CDR2 is SVGIG (reference sequence). The V end was cut by 3 bases, the J end by 7 bases, with 9 bases between. There are 11 residues in the CDR3. The CDR3 sequence: CAWSRRLEAFF. CDR3 sequence (DNA): TGTGCCTGGAGCCGGAGACTTGAAGCTTTCTTT.

This rearrangement joins TRBV6-7 to TRBJ1-1, with TRBD1 identical over 7 bases. TRBV6-7 is marked as an open reading frame, function uncertain. The CDR3 runs 14 residues. V shed 6 bases, J shed 5 bases, and the junction held 9 bases outside the gene matches. The CDR3 bases are TGTGCCAGCAGCCGAGGGGGCGTAACGACTGAAGCTTTCTTT. Amino acids: CASSRGGVTTEAFF.

This clone has just a few counts. The chain has TRBV7-2 and TRBJ2-5; D is uncertain. This CDR3 contains 13 residues. The V gene's germline CDR1 is SGHTA and CDR2 FQGNSA. V lost 5 bases and J 7 bases, leaving 14 bases between the germline ends. The CDR3 protein is CASSPLASGTQYF. The CDR3 coding sequence is TGTGCCAGCAGCCCGTTAGCATCGGGGACCCAGTACTTC.

A few counts support this clone. The gene calls are TRBV30 and TRBJ1-2; possibly TRBD1 for D (5 bases). CDR1 is GTSNPN and CDR2 is SVGIG in the germline V gene (reference sequence). This CDR3 is built from 16 residues. V was pared by 0 bases and J by 5 bases, with 19 bases between. The CDR3 here is CAWSVLGDSRGYGYTF. DNA for the CDR3: TGTGCCTGGAGTGTACTGGGGGACTCCCGGGGGTATGGCTACACCTTC.

This chain uses TRBV27 with TRBJ1-1, with 8 positions matching TRBD1. Germline CDR1 and CDR2: MNHEY and SMNVEV (reference sequence). V lost 7 bases and J lost 5; bases outside the gene matches: 12. This CDR3 spans 15 amino acids. CDR3 residues: CASKKDRERTTEAFF. The CDR3 nucleotides are TGTGCCAGCAAAAAGGACAGGGAGAGAACGACTGAAGCTTTCTTT.

This rearrangement joins TRBV30 to TRBJ2-1; 9 nucleotides align to TRBD2. This CDR3 is 17 amino acids long. Losses at the gene ends were 2 bases for V and 0 bases for J; bases not matched to a gene: 8. The germline gives CDR1 GTSNPN, CDR2 SVGIG (reference sequence). The CDR3 DNA follows: TGTGCCTGGAGTCCAAGACTAGCGGCCTTCTCCTACAATGAGCAGTTCTTC. This encodes CAWSPRLAAFSYNEQFF.

A few counts support this clone. This chain connects TRBV14 to TRBJ2-1; 14 positions agree with TRBD2. The J segment lost 5 bases and the V segment lost 3 bases, leaving 9 bases of the junction unmatched. Germline assignment: CDR1 SGHDN and CDR2 FVKESK. CDR3 length equals 18 residues. The CDR3 protein is CASSQTSGRVLINNEQFF. Here the CDR3 DNA reads TGTGCCAGCAGCCAGACTAGCGGGAGGGTCCTTATAAACAATGAGCAGTTCTTC.

The chain combines TRBV7-2 with TRBJ2-7; TRBD2 might be the D (5 bases). CDR1 is SGHTA, CDR2 FQGNSA, per germline. With 2 bases removed from V and 5 bases from J, the gap between germline ends came to 13 bases. This CDR3 is built from 14 residues. The DNA of the CDR3 is TGTGCCAGCAGCTTACACAAAACGGGAAACGAGCAGTACTTC. As protein: CASSLHKTGNEQYF. The full variable domain, rest sourced from reference TRBV7-2 and TRBJ2-7, is GAGVSQSPSNKVTEKGKDVELRCDPISGHTALYWYRQSLGQGLEFLIYFQGNSAPDKSGLPSDRFSAERTGGSVSTLTIQRTQQEDSAVYLCASSLHKTGNEQYFGPGTRLTVT.

The rearrangement uses TRBV7-2 and TRBJ2-1; 9 bases are a match to TRBD2. CDR1 SGHTA and CDR2 FQGNSA come from the germline V gene. The CDR3 contains 16 residues. Trimming removed 4 bases from V and 6 bases from J; junction bases left unmatched: 10. For the CDR3, the DNA is TGTGCCAGCAGCTACTCCCGGGTTAGCGGGGGCAATGAGCAGTTCTTC. It yields the protein CASSYSRVSGGNEQFF.

V gene TRBV11-2 combines with J gene TRBJ2-7; perhaps TRBD1 as D (6 bases). Germline V gene sequence: CDR1 SGHAT, CDR2 FQNNGV. Trimming pared 3 bases from V and 5 bases from J, leaving 17 bases between. The CDR3 contains 15 residues. CDR3: CASSFAWAGVNEQYF. The CDR3 DNA sequence: TGTGCCAGCAGCTTTGCCTGGGCAGGGGTAAACGAGCAGTACTTC.

The CDR3 reads CASSTGQMGSEQYF. CDR3 in DNA: TGTGCCAGTAGTACAGGACAGATGGGCTCCGAGCAGTACTTC. The rearrangement links TRBV19 to TRBJ2-7; D may be TRBD1 (6 bases). Germline V gene data show CDR1 as LNHDA and CDR2 as SQIVND (reference sequence). V was cut by 4 bases and J by 6 bases, with 16 bases left in between. This CDR3 has 14 residues.

The chain employs TRBV30 and TRBJ2-3, with D possibly TRBD1 on 6 matching bases. Germline CDR1 is GTSNPN and CDR2 is SVGIG (reference sequence). This CDR3 contains 13 residues. With 4 bases removed from V and 1 base from J, the gap between germline ends came to 9 bases. CDR3 in DNA: TGTGCCTGGAACAGGGTTGGCACAGATACGCAGTATTTT. This gives the protein CAWNRVGTDTQYF. Complete variable domain (other parts from reference TRBV30 and TRBJ2-3): SQTIHQWPATLVQPVGSPLSLECTVEGTSNPNLYWYRQAAGRGLQLLFYSVGIGQISSEVPQNLSASRPQDRQFILSSKKLLLSDSGFYLCAWNRVGTDTQYFGPGTRLTVL.

V usage is TRBV7-9 and J usage is TRBJ2-1; 9 bases match TRBD1. With V trimmed by 5 bases and J by 10 bases, 18 bases remained unmatched. Germline V gene lookup returns CDR1 SEHNR and CDR2 FQNEAQ (reference sequence). The CDR3 covers 17 residues. The CDR3 reads CASSTLRDRVARGEQFF. The CDR3 bases are TGTGCCAGCAGCACGCTACGGGACAGGGTGGCGCGGGGCGAGCAGTTCTTC.

The genes are TRBV30 and TRBJ1-3; D gene uncertain. CDR1 and CDR2 from the germline V gene are GTSNPN and SVGIG (reference sequence). Between the trimmed V and J ends, which lost 1 base and 3 bases, there was a span of 7 bases. The CDR3 length is 13 residues. DNA for the CDR3: TGTGCCTGGAGTGCAGATTATGGAAACACCATATATTTT. As protein: CAWSADYGNTIYF.